The 32 T cell receptor beta chains below were found in one sample sequenced in a study of graft-versus-host responses after intestinal transplantation (dated by TCRdb to 2020 to 2022). Libraries were constructed by the immunoSEQ multiplex PCR assay. This is the immuneACCESS table as TCRdb keeps it, with only in-frame sequences that have V and J called. A part of the clones is gone; compared with another copy, unresolved V genes explain less than half, and the rest is unexplained. Within this sample are some 3,300 clones, with roughly 70% of them counted one time only. Jointly, the top ten make up around 7.2% of the sample. The sample's time point label, decoded: postoperative day 105 after intestinal transplantation (dayNNNN = postoperative day). To isolate intraepithelial and lamina propria lymphocytes from graft specimens, dithiothreitol, EDTA incubations and collagenase D digestion were used.

Source: ileum tissue, taken 105 days after intestinal transplantation. The receptors were sampled from a human patient who received an intestinal transplant, so some T cells may come from the graft donor.

The chain couples TRBV5-6 to TRBJ1-5; D remains unclear. This CDR3 has 15 amino acids. The germline CDR1 and CDR2 sequences are SGHDT and YYEEEE. Trimming removed 0 bases at V and 4 bases at J, with 11 bases between. CDR3 DNA sequence: TGTGCCAGCAGCTTGGGTCAAACGAGGAATCAGCCCCAGCATTTT. Translated, it gives CASSLGQTRNQPQHF.

This sequence joins TRBV2 and TRBJ1-3, with D perhaps TRBD1 (6 bases). V lost 4 bases to trimming and J lost 0 bases, with 16 bases between them. Germline V gene data show CDR1 as SNHLY and CDR2 as FYNNEI. The CDR3 sequence is 17 residues long. CDR3 in amino acids: CASSAFRGPYSGNTIYF. The CDR3 DNA reads TGTGCCAGCAGTGCGTTCAGGGGCCCGTACTCTGGAAACACCATATATTTT.

The chain links TRBV19 to TRBJ2-2, with D perhaps matching TRBD1 (6 bases). The CDR3 totals 14 residues. Germline V lookup: CDR1 LNHDA, CDR2 SQIVND (reference sequence). Trimming took off 8 bases at V and 0 bases at J, with 10 bases between the two ends. The CDR3 nucleotides read TGTGCCAGTCGCAGGGGATCGAACACCGGGGAGCTGTTTTTT. Translation gives CASRRGSNTGELFF.

The chain is built from TRBV28 and TRBJ2-1, with 10 nucleotides matching TRBD2. CDR3 length: 17 amino acids. With V trimmed by 3 bases and J by 3 bases, 8 bases remained unmatched. The V gene's germline CDR1 is MDHEN and CDR2 SYDVKM. Written as DNA, the CDR3 is TGTGCCAGCAGTTTCAGTCCTACTAGCGGGAACTACAATGAGCAGTTCTTC. Amino acid sequence: CASSFSPTSGNYNEQFF.

This clone was detected only once. A much larger clone sits a single nucleotide away, making a read error possible. The rearrangement links TRBV5-1 to TRBJ1-6, with 8 nucleotides matching TRBD1. Germline CDR1 is SGHRS and CDR2 is YFSETQ. The CDR3 is 15 amino acids. The CDR3 is CASSVRQGSDSPFHF. The CDR3 DNA sequence: TGCGCCAGCAGCGTTAGACAGGGGAGTGATTCACCCTTCCACTTT. The variable domain in full, completed from reference TRBV5-1 and TRBJ1-6, reads KAGVTQTPRYLIKTRGQQVTLSCSPISGHRSVSWYQQTPGQGLQFLFEYFSETQRNKGNFPGRFSGRQFSNSRSEMNVSTLELGDSALYLCASSVRQGSDSPFHFGNGTRLTVT.

This chain joins TRBV28 and TRBJ2-7; possible D gene TRBD1, 5 bases. The CDR3 contains 15 residues. Germline assignment: CDR1 MDHEN and CDR2 SYDVKM. V was cut by 7 bases and J by 2 bases, with 18 bases left in between. The CDR3 loop is CASTTGAGEAYEQYF. CDR3 nucleotides: TGTGCCAGCACAACTGGGGCAGGTGAAGCCTACGAGCAGTACTTC. Together with reference TRBV28 and TRBJ2-7, the CDR3 gives the full variable domain: DVKVTQSSRYLVKRTGEKVFLECVQDMDHENMFWYRQDPGLGLRLIYFSYDVKMKEKGDIPEGYSVSREKKERFSLILESASTNQTSMYLCASTTGAGEAYEQYFGPGTRLTVT.

The chain is built from TRBV6-1 and TRBJ2-1; no reliable D call. From germline, CDR1 is MNHNS and CDR2 SASEGT. This CDR3 region has 13 residues. Trimming shortened V by 1 base and J by 5 bases, and 6 bases separated the two germline ends. DNA for the CDR3: TGTGCCAGCAGTGAAGGGCCGAACAATGAGCAGTTCTTC. It codes for CASSEGPNNEQFF.

This chain uses TRBV11-2 with TRBJ1-4; D unclear. Germline CDR1 reads SGHAT; CDR2 reads FQNNGV. This CDR3 spans 17 amino acids. V was shortened by 1 base and J by 3 bases, with 15 bases between the two germline ends. CDR3 bases: TGTGCCAGCAGCTTAGGGTATCTGGACGGACCTAATGAAAAACTGTTTTTT. It specifies CASSLGYLDGPNEKLFF.

The chain employs TRBV10-3 and TRBJ1-3; perhaps TRBD1 as D (6 bases). The germline gives CDR1 ENHRY, CDR2 SYGVKD. The V end lost 9 bases, the J end lost 0 bases, and 15 bases lay between the germline ends. The CDR3 is made up of 15 amino acids. The CDR3 loop reads CAIKTDRISGNTIYF. The CDR3 coding sequence is TGTGCCATTAAAACTGACAGGATCTCTGGAAACACCATATATTTT.

Judged by abundance, this clone is large. V is TRBV6-1 and J is TRBJ2-1; 12 nucleotides agree with TRBD2. The CDR3 is 15 residues long. Trimming cost V 8 bases and J 8 bases; bases outside gene matches: 10. Germline loops: CDR1 MNHNS, CDR2 SASEGT. Written as DNA, the CDR3 is TGTGCCAGCGGAAAAACTAGCGGGGGGATTGATGAGCAGTTCTTC. It translates to CASGKTSGGIDEQFF.

This clone was recorded only once. The chain has TRBV5-1 and TRBJ2-5; TRBD2 matches at 11 bases. V shed 2 bases and J 3 bases; nucleotides not matched to a gene: 0. Germline V CDR1 and CDR2: SGHRS, YFSETQ. The CDR3 covers 14 residues. The CDR3 protein is CASSLLAGEETQYF. CDR3 sequence (DNA): TGCGCCAGCAGCTTACTAGCGGGGGAAGAGACCCAGTACTTC.

Turning to this clone: Different DNA sequences within this sample yield the same CDR3. J is TRBJ1-1 and V is TRBV28; D perhaps matches TRBD1 (5 bases). The length of the CDR3 is 14 residues. The germline V gene has CDR1 MDHEN and CDR2 SYDVKM. The V and J ends lost 3 bases and 1 base respectively, with 9 bases between them. The CDR3 reads CASSFRGWNTEAFF. In nucleotides, the CDR3 is TGTGCCAGCAGTTTCCGGGGCTGGAACACTGAAGCTTTCTTT.

The chain carries TRBV11-3 and TRBJ2-7, with 8 bases fitting TRBD2. The V segment lost 1 base and the J segment 5 bases; nucleotides outside the gene matches: 1. This CDR3 spans 13 amino acids. CDR1 SGHNT and CDR2 YENEEA come from the germline V gene. CDR3 in amino acids: CASSLAGGDEQYF. The DNA for the CDR3 is TGTGCCAGCAGCTTAGCGGGGGGGGACGAGCAGTACTTC.

Here the CDR3 reads CASRKPGQGGEQYF. The CDR3, as DNA: TGCGCCAGCCGTAAACCGGGACAGGGGGGCGAGCAGTACTTC. V is TRBV5-1 and J is TRBJ2-7, with 11 bases aligning to TRBD1. J was trimmed by 6 bases and V by 7 bases; bases with no gene match: 9. CDR1 is SGHRS and CDR2 is YFSETQ in the germline V gene. The CDR3 contains 14 residues.

This clone was seen a single time. The chain carries TRBV11-3 and TRBJ2-5, with unresolved D. V gave up 1 base and J gave up 1 base, with 10 bases separating them. The germline CDR1 and CDR2 sequences are SGHNT and YENEEA. This CDR3 comprises 15 residues. CDR3 coding DNA: TGTGCCAGCAGCTTAGGGGCTGGGATCCAAGAGACCCAGTACTTC. It yields the protein CASSLGAGIQETQYF.

This clone was seen just once. The V and J genes are TRBV9 and TRBJ1-1; 9 nucleotides agree with TRBD1. Trimming at V came to 4 bases and at J to 4 bases, leaving 5 bases not matched to a gene. This CDR3 comprises 14 residues. Germline V CDR1 and CDR2: SGDLS, YYNGEE. CDR3 loop: CASSRTGATTEAFF. In DNA form, the CDR3 reads TGTGCCAGCAGCCGGACAGGGGCAACCACTGAAGCTTTCTTT.

The CDR3 DNA is TGTGCCAGCAGCTTATTTGCAGGGCATGAGCAGTTCTTC. It encodes CASSLFAGHEQFF. The V call is TRBV11-3, the J call TRBJ2-1; a possible D gene is TRBD1 (5 bases). The CDR3 covers 13 residues. CDR1 SGHNT and CDR2 YENEEA come from the germline V gene. With 2 bases removed from V and 8 bases from J, the gap between germline ends came to 10 bases.

The rearrangement uses TRBV21-1 and TRBJ2-7; TRBD1, as called in the table, went unchecked against the DNA. TRBV21-1 is classified as a pseudogene. CDR3 length equals 17 residues. CDR3: CASSNTSLGQGAVEQYF. The CDR3 DNA is TGTGCCAGCAGCAATACTTCCTTGGGACAGGGGGCGGTTGAGCAGTACTTC.

This chain links TRBV19 with TRBJ1-5; D may be TRBD1 (6 bases). The CDR3 extends over 14 amino acids. V was shortened by 8 bases and J by 11 bases, with 22 bases between the two germline ends. CDR1 and CDR2 (germline): LNHDA, SQIVND (reference sequence). CDR3 protein: CASRLTGAGRSQHF. CDR3 nucleotide sequence: TGTGCCAGTCGATTGACGGGGGCGGGCAGGTCCCAGCATTTT.

The gene calls are TRBV6-1 and TRBJ2-7; D not certain. The CDR3 is 11 amino acids. Germline V gives CDR1 MNHNS, CDR2 SASEGT. V lost 4 bases, J lost 1 base, and 2 bases lay in between. As DNA, the CDR3 is TGTGCCAGCAGTGTATCCTACGAGCAGTACTTC. Translating gives CASSVSYEQYF.

The chain is built from TRBV28 and TRBJ2-5, with 12 bases that match TRBD2. V lost 0 bases to trimming and J lost 4 bases; unmatched junction nucleotides: 9. The CDR3 spans 18 residues. Per germline, CDR1 MDHEN and CDR2 SYDVKM. CDR3 region: CASSLWTSGRQPGETQYF. Here the CDR3 DNA reads TGTGCCAGCAGTTTATGGACTAGCGGGAGACAGCCTGGAGAGACCCAGTACTTC.

The chain links TRBV10-3 to TRBJ2-7; D is undetermined. Trimming removed 11 bases at V and 0 bases at J, with 20 bases between. The CDR3 is made up of 15 amino acids. Germline V gene data show CDR1 as ENHRY and CDR2 as SYGVKD. CDR3 loop: CAPRVGVQLSYEQYF. The CDR3 DNA sequence: TGTGCCCCACGAGTTGGGGTCCAACTCTCCTACGAGCAGTACTTC.

This chain connects TRBV4-1 to TRBJ2-5, with a tentative D call TRBD2 (5 bases). This CDR3 spans 14 amino acids. CDR1 MGHRA and CDR2 YSYEKL come from the germline V gene. V shed 1 base and J shed 2 bases, with 8 bases lying between them. In nucleotides, the CDR3 is TGCGCCAGCAGCCAAGCGTGGGAGCAAGAGACCCAGTACTTC. Its protein is CASSQAWEQETQYF.

J is TRBJ2-2 and V is TRBV19; perhaps TRBD2 as D (5 bases). V lost 5 bases and J lost 7, with 14 bases in between. This CDR3 comprises 14 residues. Germline CDR1 reads LNHDA; CDR2 reads SQIVND (reference sequence). The DNA for the CDR3 is TGTGCCAGTAGTGCCCGGACTGGTGGCGGGGAGCTGTTTTTT. This sequence encodes CASSARTGGGELFF.

The rearrangement links TRBV2 to TRBJ1-5; D is possibly TRBD1 (5 bases). CDR1 is SNHLY and CDR2 is FYNNEI in the germline V gene. V dropped 6 bases and J dropped 0 bases, with 9 bases sitting between them. CDR3 length equals 14 residues. CDR3 residues: CASSDSYSNQPQHF. The DNA for the CDR3 is TGTGCCAGCAGCGACAGTTATAGCAATCAGCCCCAGCATTTT.

This chain joins TRBV5-1 and TRBJ2-7; weak D call: TRBD1 (6 bases). This CDR3 has 13 amino acids. Germline V gene lookup returns CDR1 SGHRS and CDR2 YFSETQ. Trimming cost V 1 base and J 4 bases, with 9 bases left between them. For the CDR3, the DNA is TGCGCCAGCAGCTTGACAGGGTTTTACGAGCAGTACTTC. Translated: CASSLTGFYEQYF.

The rearrangement uses TRBV5-5 and TRBJ1-5; 7 bases are shared with TRBD1. CDR1 and CDR2 (germline): SGHKS, YYEKEE (reference sequence). The J segment lost 3 bases and the V segment lost 0 bases, leaving 3 bases of the junction unmatched. The CDR3 totals 15 residues. The CDR3 is CASSLGQGYNQPQHF. In DNA, the CDR3 is TGTGCCAGCAGCTTGGGACAGGGCTACAATCAGCCCCAGCATTTT.

The V and J genes are TRBV27 and TRBJ2-1; D possibly corresponds to TRBD2 (6 bases). This CDR3 is 14 amino acids long. Trimming removed 3 bases from V and 3 bases from J, with 9 bases in between. Germline CDR1 is MNHEY and CDR2 is SMNVEV (reference sequence). CDR3 amino acids: CASSLEGFYNEQFF. In DNA form, the CDR3 reads TGTGCCAGCAGTTTGGAGGGATTCTACAATGAGCAGTTCTTC.

By frequency in the sample, this clone is large. The chain links TRBV5-1 to TRBJ2-2; TRBD2 agrees at 8 bases. CDR1 SGHRS and CDR2 YFSETQ come from the germline V gene. Germline trimming cut 3 bases from V and 0 bases from J; bases unmatched to any gene: 4. This CDR3 comprises 16 residues. DNA of the CDR3: TGCGCCAGCAGCTACAATAGCGGGGCGAACACCGGGGAGCTGTTTTTT. It codes for CASSYNSGANTGELFF.

This chain joins TRBV6-5 and TRBJ1-2, with TRBD1 as a possible D gene (5 bases). The CDR3 consists of 15 residues. V lost 0 bases and J 5 bases, leaving 13 bases between the germline ends. Germline V gene sequence: CDR1 MNHEY, CDR2 SVGAGI. CDR3 in amino acids: CASSYSRGEVYGYTF. The CDR3 nucleotides read TGTGCCAGCAGTTACTCGAGAGGGGAGGTATATGGCTACACCTTC.

This clone was recorded a few times. The genes are TRBV27 and TRBJ1-6; 7 bases are shared with TRBD1. Germline CDR1 is MNHEY and CDR2 is SMNVEV (reference sequence). CDR3 size: 17 residues. V lost 2 bases, J lost 2 bases, and 6 bases stayed unmatched. CDR3 amino acids: CASSLVRGPPYNSPLHF. The CDR3, as DNA: TGTGCCAGCAGTTTAGTAAGGGGGCCCCCCTATAATTCACCCCTCCACTTT.

CDR3 nucleotides: TGTGCCATCAGTGTAACTTTGAACACCGGGGAGCTGTTTTTT. Amino acid sequence: CAISVTLNTGELFF. The V call is TRBV10-3, the J call TRBJ2-2; no firm D call. CDR1 ENHRY and CDR2 SYGVKD come from the germline V gene. This CDR3 has 14 amino acids. V lost 4 bases and J 1 base, leaving 7 bases between the germline ends.